Listed below are T cell receptor beta chains from one sample, sequenced in a study of siplizumab effects on memory and regulatory T cells. The data were produced by immunoSEQ multiplex PCR, yet TCRdb's version contains in-frame clones alone and is incomplete. The sample yields tens of thousands of clones, 70% to 90% seen once. The sequenced material came from memory CD4+ T cells sorted from blood. These receptors all stem from a human donor in good health. Each CDR3 is given without its conserved first and last residue.

cdr3_aa | v_call
ATSTGADTEAF | TRBV6-1
AISDTGTGKGYT | TRBV6-5
ASSLAWGQIISNTGELF | TRBV5-1
ASSLRARGDYEQY | TRBV27
ASSQDKGLAGGPDTQY | TRBV4-1
ASSLAAGGGSTDTQY | TRBV7-8
ATSRDYQGQTYEQY | TRBV15
ASDPDGDYGYT | TRBV5-5
ASSPPIRADTQY | TRBV7-2
ASRFGGLNSYSPLH | TRBV5-4
ACRDSRLGELF | TRBV30
ASVLLAPYKETQY | TRBV19
ASSYADSSSGNTIY | TRBV5-1
ASSLAGGASYEQY | TRBV9
AISPVPRTNEQF | TRBV10-3
ASSPFGMAETQY | TRBV5-1
ASSLAGGASYEQY | TRBV7-6
ASSETGRADTQY | TRBV6-1
ASSYSTGQGFYEQY | TRBV6-5
ASSLDLIGEQY | TRBV11-2
SVARRTDKKNIQY | TRBV29-1
ASSLAGEVRSPLH | TRBV5-1
ASSLGVGNTIY | TRBV23-1
ASWGTEVYGYT | TRBV18
ASSLLGERQY | TRBV5-1
ATSRDWRQQF | TRBV15
ASRAGLAGKYNEQF | TRBV7-8
AISLAGGLMDTQY | TRBV10-3
ASSLPGVRNQETQY | TRBV7-2